Below are 5 T cell receptor beta chains sequenced from a single sample in a study of blood T cell repertoires in COVID-19. Assay used: immunoSEQ multiplex PCR; TCRdb lists only in-frame clones, some missing. The table lists approximately 12,000 clones, roughly 87% of them singletons. Sequenced sample: peripheral blood. The receptors were gathered from a man older than 75 with acute or convalescent COVID-19.

The chain links TRBV2 to TRBJ2-2; TRBD1 might be the D (6 bases). Trimming removed 4 bases at V and 0 bases at J, with 9 bases between. Germline V gene lookup returns CDR1 SNHLY and CDR2 FYNNEI. The CDR3 length is 15 residues. This chain's CDR3 is CASSGGTSNTGELFF. CDR3 DNA: TGTGCCAGCAGTGGTGGGACATCGAACACCGGGGAGCTGTTTTTT.

This sequence joins TRBV7-3 and TRBJ2-6, with TRBD1 matching 8 bases. There are 16 residues in the CDR3. In germline, CDR1 is SGHTA, CDR2 FQGTGA. V was pared by 7 bases and J by 0 bases, with 5 bases of the junction left unmatched. This chain's CDR3 is CASTFGTGSGANVLTF. In DNA, the CDR3 is TGTGCCAGCACCTTCGGGACAGGCTCTGGGGCCAACGTCCTGACTTTC.

The genes are TRBV25-1 and TRBJ1-4; D possibly corresponds to TRBD1 (6 bases). Germline CDR1 reads MGHDK; CDR2 reads SYGVNS. The CDR3 contains 15 residues. The V end was cut by 6 bases, the J end by 4 bases, with 15 bases between. The CDR3 nucleotides are TGTGCCAGCAGCCCCCAGGGGATTGGTAATGAAAAACTGTTTTTT. Protein: CASSPQGIGNEKLFF. Together with reference TRBV25-1 and TRBJ1-4, the CDR3 gives the full variable domain: EADIYQTPRYLVIGTGKKITLECSQTMGHDKMYWYQQDPGMELHLIHYSYGVNSTEKGDLSSESTVSRIRTEHFPLTLESARPSHTSQYLCASSPQGIGNEKLFFGSGTQLSVL.

The chain links TRBV21-1 to TRBJ2-7; the tabulated D call, TRBD2, remains unverified against the DNA. TRBV21-1 is a documented pseudogene. The CDR3 is 14 amino acids. The CDR3 DNA is TGTGCCAGCAGCACTAGGCTCAAGATCTACGAGCAGTACTTC. Translating it yields CASSTRLKIYEQYF.

The V and J genes are TRBV15 and TRBJ2-1, with 7 nucleotides matching TRBD1. Germline V lookup: CDR1 LNHNV, CDR2 YYDKDF (reference sequence). The CDR3 runs 16 residues. V lost 4 bases and J lost 7; bases outside the gene matches: 13. Here the CDR3 reads CATSKASTGTANEQFF. As DNA, the CDR3 is TGTGCCACCAGCAAAGCATCTACCGGGACAGCTAATGAGCAGTTCTTC.